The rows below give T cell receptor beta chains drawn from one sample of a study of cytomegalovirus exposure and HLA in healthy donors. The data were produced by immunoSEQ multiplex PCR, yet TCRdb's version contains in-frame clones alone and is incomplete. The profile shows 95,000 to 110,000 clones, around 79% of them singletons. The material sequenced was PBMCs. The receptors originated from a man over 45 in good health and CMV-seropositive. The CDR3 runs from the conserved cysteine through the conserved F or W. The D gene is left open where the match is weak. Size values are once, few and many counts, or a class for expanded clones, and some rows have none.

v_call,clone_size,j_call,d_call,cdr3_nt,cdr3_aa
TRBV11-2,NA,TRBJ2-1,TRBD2,TGTGCCAGCAGCTCAAGACTAGCGGGAGGGCCTGGCGAGCAGTTCTTC,CASSSRLAGGPGEQFF
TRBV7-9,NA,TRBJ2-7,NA,TGTGCCAGCAGCTTAGAATTAGTCTACGAGCAGTACTTC,CASSLELVYEQYF
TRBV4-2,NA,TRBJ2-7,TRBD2,TGTGCCAGCAGCCAACCGGGACTAGCGGTTTACGAGCAGTACTTC,CASSQPGLAVYEQYF
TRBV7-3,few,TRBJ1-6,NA,TGTGCCAGCAGCTTAATGGGGCTGAATTATAATTCACCCCTCCACTTT,CASSLMGLNYNSPLHF
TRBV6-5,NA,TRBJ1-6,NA,TGTGCCAGCTGGGGCGGAAGGACGAATTCACCCCTCCACTTT,CASWGGRTNSPLHF
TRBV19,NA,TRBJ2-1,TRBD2,TGTGCCAGTAGTATGGGTAGCGGGATGTCCTACAATGAGCAGTTCTTC,CASSMGSGMSYNEQFF
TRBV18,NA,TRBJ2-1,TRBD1,TGTGCCAGCTCACAACGGACAGGGGGTGGCAATGAGCAGTTCTTC,CASSQRTGGGNEQFF
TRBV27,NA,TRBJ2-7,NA,TGTGCCAGCAGTTCCCCACTAAATTTGGAGCAGTACTTC,CASSSPLNLEQYF
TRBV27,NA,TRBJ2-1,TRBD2,TGTGCCAGCAGTTTAGACATAGCGGGAGTGGGATACAATGAGCAGTTCTTC,CASSLDIAGVGYNEQFF
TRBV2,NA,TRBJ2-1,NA,TGTGCCAGCAGTGGAGGGAGCACTAGTTACAATGAGCAGTTCTTC,CASSGGSTSYNEQFF
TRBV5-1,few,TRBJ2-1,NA,TGCGCCAGCAGCTTGGAGGAGCGGTCTTACGAGCAGTTCTTC,CASSLEERSYEQFF
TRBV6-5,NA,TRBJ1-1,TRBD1,TGTGCCAGCAGTTACTCGACAGGGTTTAACACTGAAGCTTTCTTT,CASSYSTGFNTEAFF
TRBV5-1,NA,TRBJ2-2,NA,TGCGCCAGCAGGCAGGGAACGAACACCGGGGAGCTGTTTTTT,CASRQGTNTGELFF
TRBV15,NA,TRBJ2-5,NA,TGTGCCACCAGGGCTGGGGGGTTCCAAGAGACCCAGTACTTC,CATRAGGFQETQYF
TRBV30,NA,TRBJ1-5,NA,TGTGCCTGGAGGACGAGTGGAGGGAACAATCAGCCCCAGCATTTT,CAWRTSGGNNQPQHF
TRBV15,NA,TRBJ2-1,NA,TGTGCCACCAGCACGGGACTTGAATCCTACAATGAGCAGTTCTTC,CATSTGLESYNEQFF
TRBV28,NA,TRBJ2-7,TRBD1,TGTGCCAGCAGTTTAGGATCTGGGGGACAGGGCTACGAGCAGTACTTC,CASSLGSGGQGYEQYF
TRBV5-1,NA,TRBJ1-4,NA,TGCGCCAGCAGCTTCGGGTCAACTAATGAAAAACTGTTTTTT,CASSFGSTNEKLFF
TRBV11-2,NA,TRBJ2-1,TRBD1,TGTGCCAGCAGCTTTATGATAGGACAGGGGGCCGGCTCCTACAATGAGCAGTTCTTC,CASSFMIGQGAGSYNEQFF
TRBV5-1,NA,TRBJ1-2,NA,TGCGCCAGCAGCGCCGACAGAGCCAACTATGGCTACACCTTC,CASSADRANYGYTF